This T cell receptor beta chain derives from a study of Graves' ophthalmopathy and Graves' hyperthyroidism. Study conclusions and caveats: Using 13 signatures, a model distinguished ophthalmopathy from stable hyperthyroidism, reaching around 85% sensitivity and approximately 82% specificity. Clonotypes were expanded in thyroid at above 0.001 frequency, and most also appeared in blood.

The germline CDR1 and CDR2 sequences are SGHVS and FQNEAQ. This CDR3 contains 13 residues. Trimming cost V 11 bases and J 4 bases, with 14 bases left between them. Orbital computed tomography and thyroid ultrasound, along with TRAb, serum thyroxine and clinical symptoms, underpinned diagnosis. Amplification from RNA transcripts yielded the TCR beta CDR3 regions. HTBI primers were employed in first-round RT-PCR, then a second-round multiplex PCR followed. Using its own MiXCR run on the multiplex PCR reads, TCRdb lists one record per CDR3 protein. The repertoire includes about 210,000 distinct CDR3 sequences, 25% to 30% of them detected once, and approximately 8.2% sits in the top ten. This clonotype was seen repeatedly, ten times or more. Its antigen is undetermined.

This receptor was taken from a man aged 50-60 years with Graves' ophthalmopathy. The sample consisted of peripheral blood. The V gene is TRBV7-8, the J gene TRBJ2-2, with D possibly matching TRBD2 (7 bases). The CDR3 loop is CAGGGSGTGELFF. DNA of the CDR3: TGTGCCGGGGGGGGCTCGGGCACCGGGGAGCTGTTTTTT.